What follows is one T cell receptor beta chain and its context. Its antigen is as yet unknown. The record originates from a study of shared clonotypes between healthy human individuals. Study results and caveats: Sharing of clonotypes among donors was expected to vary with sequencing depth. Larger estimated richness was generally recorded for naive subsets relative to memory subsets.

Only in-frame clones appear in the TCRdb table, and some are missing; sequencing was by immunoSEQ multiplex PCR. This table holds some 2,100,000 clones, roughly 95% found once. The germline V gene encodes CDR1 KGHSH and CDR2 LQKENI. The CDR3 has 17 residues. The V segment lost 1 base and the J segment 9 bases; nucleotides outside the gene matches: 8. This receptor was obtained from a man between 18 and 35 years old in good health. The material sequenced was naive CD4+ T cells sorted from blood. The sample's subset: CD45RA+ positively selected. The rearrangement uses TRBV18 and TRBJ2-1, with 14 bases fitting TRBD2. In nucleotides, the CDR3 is TGTGCCAGCTCACCACGGGAAGGGACTAGCGGGAGCAGTGAGCAGTTCTTC. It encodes CASSPREGTSGSSEQFF. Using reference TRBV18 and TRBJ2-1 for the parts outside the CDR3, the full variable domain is NAGVMQNPRHLVRRRGQEARLRCSPMKGHSHVYWYRQLPEEGLKFMVYLQKENIIDESGMPKERFSAEFPKEGPSILRIQQVVRGDSAAYFCASSPREGTSGSSEQFFGPGTRLTVL.